This passage covers 30 T cell receptor beta chains from one sample sequenced in a study of identical twins. TCRdb recomputed calls from the 5' RACE reads with MiXCR, one row per CDR3 protein. The sample carries about 730,000 distinct CDR3 sequences, approximately 22% recorded once. The sample also formed part of further work on T cells expressing NK-cell markers.

Sequencing was done on a sample of PBMCs. The source of these receptors is a woman between 18 and 29 years old in good health.

Here the CDR3 reads CASRDFGALHF. The CDR3 DNA reads as TGTGCCAGCAGGGACTTTGGGGCCCTCCACTTT. The genes are TRBV12-3 or TRBV12-4 and TRBJ1-6; no clear D gene. V was pared by 6 bases and J by 14 bases, with 11 bases between. This CDR3 has 11 amino acids.

V is TRBV20-1 and J is TRBJ2-7; weak D call: TRBD1 (6 bases). The germline V gene encodes CDR1 DFQATT and CDR2 SNEGSKA (reference sequence). The V end lost 3 bases, the J end lost 2 bases, and 17 bases lay between the germline ends. The CDR3 totals 15 residues. CDR3 sequence: CSASRQAPKAYEQYF. The DNA of the CDR3 is TGCAGTGCTAGCCGACAGGCACCCAAGGCCTACGAGCAGTACTTC.

This clonotype was counted a few times. The V gene is TRBV7-2, the J gene TRBJ1-1, with a possible D match to TRBD1 (5 bases). The V end was cut by 1 base, the J end by 4 bases, with 10 bases between. Germline assignment: CDR1 SGHTA and CDR2 FQGNSA. This CDR3 is built from 14 residues. CDR3 sequence: CASSLGRGVTEAFF. CDR3 coding DNA: TGTGCCAGCAGCTTAGGGAGAGGGGTCACTGAAGCTTTCTTT.

This clonotype occurred a few times. The rearrangement uses TRBV25-1 and TRBJ1-1, with unresolved D. The CDR3 consists of 14 residues. Germline V CDR1 and CDR2: MGHDK, SYGVNS. With 0 bases removed from V and 4 bases from J, the gap between germline ends came to 9 bases. The CDR3 reads CASSEYWASTEAFF. The DNA for the CDR3 is TGTGCCAGCAGTGAATACTGGGCAAGCACTGAAGCTTTCTTT.

The chain employs TRBV11-2 and TRBJ2-1, with D perhaps TRBD1 (5 bases). CDR1 is SGHAT, CDR2 FQNNGV, per germline. The CDR3 length is 14 residues. Trimming took off 3 bases at V and 3 bases at J, with 9 bases between the two ends. The CDR3 loop is CASSLIDSYNEQFF. CDR3 nucleotides: TGTGCCAGCAGCTTGATCGACAGCTACAATGAGCAGTTCTTC.

There are a few counts of this clonotype. This chain connects TRBV25-1 to TRBJ2-3, with D maybe TRBD2 (5 bases). The CDR3 loop spans 14 amino acids. From germline, CDR1 is MGHDK and CDR2 SYGVNS. Trimming removed 4 bases from V and 11 bases from J, with 19 bases in between. The DNA of the CDR3 is TGTGCCAGCAGTGGATCGAGAGGGCCTCCGAAGCAGTATTTT. Translating gives CASSGSRGPPKQYF.

The chain employs TRBV20-1 and TRBJ2-5; 9 bases agree with TRBD2. The germline V gene encodes CDR1 DFQATT and CDR2 SNEGSKA (reference sequence). This CDR3 spans 13 amino acids. Trimming took 3 bases from V and 5 from J; bases not matched to a gene: 4. The CDR3 loop reads CSARIAGAETQYF. DNA for the CDR3: TGCAGTGCTAGGATAGCGGGGGCGGAGACCCAGTACTTC.

This clonotype was counted between two and nine times. This chain uses TRBV29-1 with TRBJ2-7; D possibly uses TRBD1 or TRBD2 (5 bases each). The CDR3 loop spans 14 amino acids. With 6 bases removed from V and 1 base from J, the gap between germline ends came to 16 bases. Looked up from germline, CDR1 is SQVTM and CDR2 is ANQGSEA. The CDR3 loop reads CSVSRDERSYEQYF. The CDR3 coding sequence is TGCAGCGTCTCCCGGGACGAGAGATCCTACGAGCAGTACTTC.

This clonotype has more than one count but fewer than ten. The rearrangement joins TRBV20-1 to TRBJ2-7; tentatively, D is TRBD2 (7 bases). Germline V CDR1 and CDR2: DFQATT, SNEGSKA (reference sequence). V lost 6 bases and J 2 bases, leaving 20 bases between the germline ends. The CDR3 runs 15 residues. The CDR3, as DNA: TGCAGTGCCACCAAAGGGGAGGGGGGGACCTACGAGCAGTACTTC. It encodes CSATKGEGGTYEQYF.

The chain employs TRBV20-1 and TRBJ1-6; D uncertain. The germline CDR1 and CDR2 sequences are DFQATT and SNEGSKA (reference sequence). This CDR3 is 15 amino acids long. Trimming removed 3 bases at V and 14 bases at J, with 23 bases between. CDR3 sequence (DNA): TGCAGTGCTAGCCACGCGGGCAGTGGGTTATATGCCCTCCACTTT. This translates into CSASHAGSGLYALHF.

This clonotype appeared many times. The rearrangement uses TRBV3-1 and TRBJ1-6; no clear D gene. Germline assignment: CDR1 LGHDT and CDR2 YNNKEL (reference sequence). Trimming shortened V by 0 bases and J by 6 bases, and 18 bases separated the two germline ends. This CDR3 contains 18 residues. CDR3 in amino acids: CASSQEGGRVAPNSPLHF. The DNA of the CDR3 is TGTGCCAGCAGCCAAGAAGGAGGGCGGGTCGCCCCTAATTCACCCCTCCACTTT.

The rearrangement joins TRBV27 to TRBJ2-1; 11 positions match TRBD2. CDR3 length: 20 residues. V lost 2 bases and J lost 6; bases outside the gene matches: 18. Germline CDR1 and CDR2: MNHEY and SMNVEV (reference sequence). The CDR3 is CASSLMASGRIAIELNEQFF. The CDR3 DNA reads as TGTGCCAGCAGTTTAATGGCTAGCGGGAGGATCGCAATCGAGCTCAATGAGCAGTTCTTC.

This chain joins TRBV7-9 and TRBJ2-3, with 9 bases lining up with TRBD2. The CDR3 runs 15 residues. V lost 7 bases and J lost 5; bases outside the gene matches: 10. Germline CDR1 is SEHNR and CDR2 is FQNEAQ (reference sequence). In nucleotides, the CDR3 is TGTGCCAGCAATAAGTGGCGGGGGGGAGAAGATACGCAGTATTTT. Translating it yields CASNKWRGGEDTQYF.

This clonotype appeared many times. The rearrangement uses TRBV12-3 or TRBV12-4 and TRBJ2-5; TRBD2 agrees at 12 bases. Losses at the gene ends were 9 bases for V and 1 base for J; bases not matched to a gene: 3. The CDR3 contains 14 residues. Here the CDR3 DNA reads TGTGCCAGTTCACTAGCGGGGGGCCAAGAGACCCAGTACTTC. It is translated as CASSLAGGQETQYF.

In its sample, this clonotype was seen a few times. The rearrangement joins TRBV10-3 to TRBJ1-2; D gene uncertain. V was cut by 1 base and J by 8 bases, with 5 bases left in between. The CDR3 runs to 11 residues. CDR1 and CDR2 (germline): ENHRY, SYGVKD. In DNA, the CDR3 is TGTGCCATCAGTGAGTTTAACGGCTACACCTTC. Its translation is CAISEFNGYTF.

This sequence joins TRBV29-1 and TRBJ1-3; D is ambiguous. CDR3 size: 12 residues. Trimming left V 3 bases short and J 1 base short, with 4 bases between. Germline loops: CDR1 SQVTM, CDR2 ANQGSEA. Here the CDR3 DNA reads TGCAGCGTTGACCAGTCTGGAAACACCATATATTTT. The encoded protein is CSVDQSGNTIYF. The whole variable domain, remainder taken from reference TRBV29-1 and TRBJ1-3, is SAVISQKPSRDICQRGTSLTIQCQVDSQVTMMFWYRQQPGQSLTLIATANQGSEATYESGFVIDKFPISRPNLTFSTLTVSNMSPEDSSIYLCSVDQSGNTIYFGEGSWLTVV.

In this sample, this clonotype turned up a few times. The V call is TRBV9, the J call TRBJ2-2; 7 positions match TRBD1. Germline CDR1 is SGDLS and CDR2 is YYNGEE. The CDR3 covers 14 residues. With V trimmed by 3 bases and J by 6 bases, 5 bases remained unmatched. CDR3 amino acids: CASSGQGSAGELFF. DNA for the CDR3: TGTGCCAGCAGCGGACAGGGTAGCGCCGGGGAGCTGTTTTTT.

This clonotype appeared a few times. This rearrangement joins TRBV7-6 to TRBJ2-3; 13 bases map to TRBD2. Germline CDR1 SGHVS, CDR2 FNYEAQ. The CDR3 runs to 17 residues. V gave up 5 bases and J gave up 2 bases; unmatched junction bases: 7. The CDR3 DNA is TGTGCCAGCAGCCTTGGGACTAGCGGGACCTTCACAGATACGCAGTATTTT. This sequence encodes CASSLGTSGTFTDTQYF.

J is TRBJ1-2 and V is TRBV18; D gene uncertain. This CDR3 has 12 residues. V dropped 2 bases and J dropped 9 bases, with 10 bases sitting between them. Germline V gene data show CDR1 as KGHSH and CDR2 as LQKENI. CDR3 in amino acids: CASSPGRSSYTF. The DNA for the CDR3 is TGTGCCAGCTCACCAGGCCGGAGCAGCTACACCTTC.

This clonotype was counted between two and nine times. V gene TRBV6-6 combines with J gene TRBJ2-1, with D uncertain. V gave up 7 bases and J gave up 7 bases, with 11 bases separating them. Germline CDR1 MNHNY, CDR2 SVGAGI (reference sequence). The CDR3 is 12 amino acids. CDR3 residues: CASIENENEQFF. CDR3 nucleotide sequence: TGTGCCAGCATCGAAAATGAGAATGAGCAGTTCTTC.

The chain links TRBV20-1 to TRBJ2-7; 14 bases are a match to TRBD2. CDR3 length: 15 amino acids. From germline, CDR1 is DFQATT and CDR2 SNEGSKA (reference sequence). Trimming removed 0 bases from V and 6 bases from J; junction bases left unmatched: 4. CDR3 in DNA: TGCAGTGCTAGAGATCCGGGACTAGCGGGAGTCGAGCAGTACTTC. This encodes CSARDPGLAGVEQYF.

J is TRBJ2-7 and V is TRBV12-3 or TRBV12-4, with D perhaps TRBD2 (6 bases). The V end was cut by 5 bases, the J end by 0 bases, with 14 bases between. This CDR3 comprises 15 residues. This chain's CDR3 is CASSRGPGVSYEQYF. The CDR3 region has the DNA TGTGCCAGCAGTAGGGGCCCGGGGGTCTCCTACGAGCAGTACTTC.

The chain uses TRBV20-1 and TRBJ2-1; weak D call: TRBD2 (5 bases). Looked up from germline, CDR1 is DFQATT and CDR2 is SNEGSKA (reference sequence). CDR3 length: 15 residues. Trimming took off 4 bases at V and 0 bases at J, with 13 bases between the two ends. The CDR3 DNA is TGCAGTGCTATCAGCGGCGGCTCCTCCTACAATGAGCAGTTCTTC. It codes for CSAISGGSSYNEQFF.

In this sample, this clonotype turned up a few times. The gene calls are TRBV5-1 and TRBJ1-1, with a tentative D call TRBD1 (5 bases). Germline-derived CDR1 and CDR2 are SGHRS and YFSETQ. Trimming stripped 5 bases from V and 4 bases from J, with 18 bases between. The CDR3 consists of 15 residues. CDR3 nucleotides: TGCGCCAGCAGTGGAAGAGCGGGGGATGGCACTGAAGCTTTCTTT. It encodes CASSGRAGDGTEAFF.

The chain couples TRBV10-1 to TRBJ1-1, with 8 bases fitting TRBD1. The CDR3 is made up of 13 amino acids. V was pared by 5 bases and J by 9 bases, with 8 bases of the junction left unmatched. From germline, CDR1 is WNHNN and CDR2 SYGVQD (reference sequence). CDR3 nucleotide sequence: TGCGCCAGCAGTCCCGACAGGGGCCGGCAAGCTTTCTTT. Translation gives CASSPDRGRQAFF.

The genes are TRBV10-3 and TRBJ1-6; D not resolved. Germline V gene data show CDR1 as ENHRY and CDR2 as SYGVKD. Trimming stripped 0 bases from V and 11 bases from J, with 8 bases between. CDR3 size: 13 residues. The chain's CDR3 is CAISESKTTPLHF. Written as DNA, the CDR3 is TGTGCCATCAGTGAGTCGAAGACGACACCCCTCCACTTT.

There are many counts of this clonotype. This chain links TRBV7-9 with TRBJ1-3; no clear D. Deletions cut 3 bases from V and 0 bases from J, with 3 bases between. CDR3 length: 13 residues. CDR1 and CDR2 from the germline V gene are SEHNR and FQNEAQ (reference sequence). The DNA of the CDR3 is TGTGCCAGCAGCTTGACCTCTGGAAACACCATATATTTT. This codes for CASSLTSGNTIYF.

This chain connects TRBV20-1 to TRBJ1-3; 7 bases are a match to TRBD1. This CDR3 is 14 amino acids long. Germline lookup yields CDR1 DFQATT and CDR2 SNEGSKA (reference sequence). V lost 4 bases and J lost 2; bases outside the gene matches: 5. The CDR3, as DNA: TGCAGTGCTACGTTTACAGGGGCTGGAAACACCATATATTTT. Protein sequence: CSATFTGAGNTIYF.

The chain links TRBV3-1 to TRBJ2-7, with D hard to call. Germline values: CDR1 LGHDT, CDR2 YNNKEL (reference sequence). CDR3 length: 15 amino acids. V was clipped by 0 bases and J by 2 bases, with 11 bases between them. For the CDR3, the DNA is TGTGCCAGCAGCCAAGAGTCGGGCAGAACCTACGAGCAGTACTTC. Translated, it gives CASSQESGRTYEQYF.

This clonotype has more than one count but fewer than ten. This chain joins TRBV27 and TRBJ2-1; D may match TRBD1 or TRBD2 (6 bases each). The CDR3 has 15 residues. From germline, CDR1 is MNHEY and CDR2 SMNVEV (reference sequence). V was cut by 5 bases and J by 8 bases, with 19 bases left in between. CDR3: CASSGGPILRHEQFF. The DNA for the CDR3 is TGTGCCAGCAGTGGGGGGCCCATTCTTCGGCATGAGCAGTTCTTC.